This TCR beta chain was sequenced for a study of T cell repertoires in cytomegalovirus infection. This clonotype has ten or more counts. Per germline, CDR1 MNHNY and CDR2 SVGAGI (reference sequence). The CDR3 sequence is 16 residues long. Losses at the gene ends were 6 bases for V and 3 bases for J; bases not matched to a gene: 10. TCRdb passed the reads through MiXCR, listing each CDR3 protein once. The repertoire includes 560,000 or so distinct CDR3 sequences, more than 15% of them detected once, and approximately 24% sits in the top ten. Source material: CD8+ T cells from PBMCs. This sequence originates from a human donor in good health (CMV status not recorded). Some clones in this sample may be carry-over from other donors' samples. This chain uses TRBV6-6 with TRBJ2-1; 8 positions match TRBD2. The DNA of the CDR3 is TGTGCCAGCAGCCAAAATCAGCGGGGGTACTACAATGAGCAGTTCTTC. Amino acids: CASSQNQRGYYNEQFF.